These 10 T cell receptor beta chains were sequenced from one sample in a study of cytomegalovirus exposure and HLA in healthy donors. Both 60 Vbeta primers and 13 Jbeta primers went into the PCR. Produced via immunoSEQ multiplex PCR; TCRdb's table is partial and in-frame only. The repertoire includes under 150,000 clones, around 83% of them detected once, and approximately 6.7% sits in the top ten. The material sequenced was PBMCs. The source of these receptors is a woman in her 30s in good health and CMV-seropositive.

This chain links TRBV29-1 with TRBJ2-1, with D tentatively TRBD2 (5 bases). The CDR3 has 13 amino acids. V was shortened by 1 base and J by 6 bases, with 10 bases between the two germline ends. CDR1 and CDR2 from the germline V gene are SQVTM and ANQGSEA. CDR3 residues: CSVEVLVRNEQFF. The CDR3 nucleotides are TGCAGCGTTGAAGTACTAGTCCGCAATGAGCAGTTCTTC.

The chain combines TRBV15 with TRBJ2-2; 9 positions match TRBD1. The CDR3 totals 16 residues. After removal of 6 bases from V and 3 bases from J, the junction contained 8 bases not matched to a gene. The germline V gene has CDR1 LNHNV and CDR2 YYDKDF (reference sequence). In DNA, the CDR3 is TGTGCCACCAGGAATCCGGGACAGGGCCACACCGGGGAGCTGTTTTTT. This encodes CATRNPGQGHTGELFF.

This clone was counted between two and nine times. The chain links TRBV5-6 to TRBJ1-4, with D perhaps TRBD1 (5 bases). Trimming left V 1 base short and J 4 bases short, with 11 bases between. Per germline, CDR1 SGHDT and CDR2 YYEEEE. CDR3 length: 15 residues. CDR3 amino acids: CASSLRQPFNEKLFF. Here the CDR3 DNA reads TGTGCCAGCAGCTTGAGACAGCCTTTTAATGAAAAACTGTTTTTT.

This chain joins TRBV10-3 and TRBJ1-4; TRBD1 aligns across 12 bases. V lost 4 bases, J lost 8 bases, and 5 bases stayed unmatched. Per germline, CDR1 ENHRY and CDR2 SYGVKD. The CDR3 consists of 15 residues. The CDR3 region is CAISAPGTGGEKLFF. The CDR3 region has the DNA TGTGCCATCAGTGCCCCCGGGACAGGGGGCGAAAAACTGTTTTTT.

The rearrangement uses TRBV29-1 and TRBJ2-7; 13 bases match TRBD2. The CDR3 runs 13 residues. Germline CDR1 and CDR2: SQVTM and ANQGSEA. The V gene end was trimmed by 4 bases and the J gene end by 5 bases; junction bases not matched to a gene: 2. CDR3 coding DNA: TGCAGCGTTGGGACTAGCGGGAGCCACGAGCAGTACTTC. It codes for CSVGTSGSHEQYF.

The rearrangement uses TRBV5-1 and TRBJ2-7, with 7 nucleotides matching TRBD1. The V segment lost 5 bases and the J segment 2 bases; nucleotides outside the gene matches: 10. Germline CDR1 reads SGHRS; CDR2 reads YFSETQ. There are 15 residues in the CDR3. CDR3 bases: TGCGCCAGCAGAACTGGACAGGTTTACCCCTACGAGCAGTACTTC. Translating gives CASRTGQVYPYEQYF. Full variable domain (remainder filled in from reference TRBV5-1 and TRBJ2-7): KAGVTQTPRYLIKTRGQQVTLSCSPISGHRSVSWYQQTPGQGLQFLFEYFSETQRNKGNFPGRFSGRQFSNSRSEMNVSTLELGDSALYLCASRTGQVYPYEQYFGPGTRLTVT.

This chain joins TRBV21-1 and TRBJ1-4. TRBV21-1 constitutes a pseudogene. The CDR3 consists of 15 residues. The CDR3 here is CASSEPRGGDEKLFF. The DNA for the CDR3 is TGTGCCAGCAGCGAACCTAGGGGGGGGGATGAAAAACTGTTTTTT.

The chain couples TRBV9 to TRBJ2-1; 7 positions agree with TRBD2. The V gene end was trimmed by 4 bases and the J gene end by 5 bases; junction bases not matched to a gene: 6. Germline V gives CDR1 SGDLS, CDR2 YYNGEE. CDR3 length equals 14 residues. The CDR3 sequence is CASSTTSANNEQFF. CDR3 bases: TGTGCCAGCAGCACCACTAGCGCTAACAATGAGCAGTTCTTC. Using reference TRBV9 and TRBJ2-1 for the parts outside the CDR3, the full variable domain is DSGVTQTPKHLITATGQRVTLRCSPRSGDLSVYWYQQSLDQGLQFLIQYYNGEERAKGNILERFSAQQFPDLHSELNLSSLELGDSALYFCASSTTSANNEQFFGPGTRLTVL.

V gene TRBV18 combines with J gene TRBJ1-3; D gene uncertain. The germline CDR1 and CDR2 sequences are KGHSH and LQKENI. This CDR3 is 15 amino acids long. The V end was cut by 1 base, the J end by 3 bases, with 10 bases between. The CDR3 nucleotides read TGTGCCAGCTCACCACTCGGAACAGTTGGAAACACCATATATTTT. This translates into CASSPLGTVGNTIYF.

The chain uses TRBV5-1 and TRBJ2-1; no clear D gene. Trimming removed 0 bases from V and 1 base from J, with 11 bases in between. CDR3 length: 16 residues. The germline gives CDR1 SGHRS, CDR2 YFSETQ. CDR3 residues: CASSLGLRSSYNEQFF. The CDR3 DNA is TGCGCCAGCAGCTTGGGATTGAGAAGTTCCTACAATGAGCAGTTCTTC.